Each of the 19 T cell receptor beta chains below was sequenced from the same sample in a study of cytomegalovirus exposure and HLA in healthy donors. The PCR contained 60 Vbeta and 13 Jbeta primers. Sequencing was performed with immunoSEQ multiplex PCR; in TCRdb, only in-frame clones are kept and a portion is missing. The profile shows around 120,000 clones, about 86% of them singletons. Sequencing was done on a sample of PBMCs. These receptors came from a man younger than 35 in good health and CMV-seronegative.

The chain joins TRBV7-8 to TRBJ1-1, with D tentatively TRBD1 (5 bases). This CDR3 has 14 residues. Trimming removed 5 bases at V and 3 bases at J, with 13 bases between. Germline loops: CDR1 SGHVS, CDR2 FQNEAQ. CDR3 DNA sequence: TGTGCCAGCAGCCTAAGTAAGGGGCACACTGAAGCTTTCTTT. Protein: CASSLSKGHTEAFF.

This clone showed up just once. The chain uses TRBV30 and TRBJ1-5; no clear D gene. Between the trimmed V and J ends, which lost 0 bases and 7 bases, there was a span of 10 bases. This CDR3 comprises 13 residues. Germline V gives CDR1 GTSNPN, CDR2 SVGIG (reference sequence). Written as DNA, the CDR3 is TGTGCCTGGAGTGTTCGTGGGAGGCAGCCCCAGCATTTT. The encoded protein is CAWSVRGRQPQHF.

The V gene is TRBV23-1, the J gene TRBJ1-2; unclear D gene. TRBV23-1 qualifies as an ORF whose function is uncertain. CDR3 length: 14 amino acids. Trimming stripped 0 bases from V and 7 bases from J, with 12 bases between. The CDR3 nucleotides are TGCGCCAGCAGTCAATCAATAACGGTTGGTGGCTACACCTTC. Translating it yields CASSQSITVGGYTF.

The V gene is TRBV19, the J gene TRBJ1-1; D remains unclear. Deletions cut 1 base from V and 9 bases from J, with 9 bases between. Germline V CDR1 and CDR2: LNHDA, SQIVND (reference sequence). The CDR3 spans 12 residues. The CDR3 coding sequence is TGTGCCAGTAGTATAGTTCGGGGTCAAGCTTTCTTT. Its protein product is CASSIVRGQAFF.

The chain recombines TRBV9 with TRBJ2-1; a possible D gene is TRBD1 (6 bases). CDR3 size: 17 residues. Trimming left V 3 bases short and J 4 bases short, with 20 bases between. Germline V lookup: CDR1 SGDLS, CDR2 YYNGEE. The CDR3 nucleotides are TGTGCCAGCAGCGAAGCCTTGACAGGTGATTTTTACAATGAGCAGTTCTTC. Translating gives CASSEALTGDFYNEQFF. Variable domain in full (rest from reference TRBV9 and TRBJ2-1): DSGVTQTPKHLITATGQRVTLRCSPRSGDLSVYWYQQSLDQGLQFLIQYYNGEERAKGNILERFSAQQFPDLHSELNLSSLELGDSALYFCASSEALTGDFYNEQFFGPGTRLTVL.

The chain couples TRBV11-2 to TRBJ2-1; weak D call: TRBD1 (5 bases). The CDR3 extends over 16 amino acids. In germline, CDR1 is SGHAT, CDR2 FQNNGV. The V gene lost 1 base and the J gene lost 3 bases, with 13 bases spanning the gap. CDR3 loop: CASSLVRQGHYNEQFF. The CDR3 nucleotides are TGTGCCAGCAGCTTAGTGCGGCAGGGCCACTACAATGAGCAGTTCTTC.

The chain combines TRBV10-3 with TRBJ2-3, with a possible D match to TRBD2 (5 bases). The CDR3 runs to 15 residues. V was clipped by 6 bases and J by 0 bases, with 13 bases between them. From germline, CDR1 is ENHRY and CDR2 SYGVKD. DNA for the CDR3: TGTGCCATCAGCAGGACGGGAACTAGCACAGATACGCAGTATTTT. Amino acid sequence: CAISRTGTSTDTQYF.

This clone is a singleton in its sample. The chain joins TRBV9 to TRBJ2-5; 13 bases map to TRBD2. Germline CDR1 reads SGDLS; CDR2 reads YYNGEE. J was trimmed by 2 bases and V by 4 bases; bases with no gene match: 8. The CDR3 totals 17 residues. DNA for the CDR3: TGTGCCAGCAGCACTCCTCGGACTAGCGGGGGTCAAGAGACCCAGTACTTC. It translates to CASSTPRTSGGQETQYF.

The chain uses TRBV5-4 and TRBJ2-7; D remains unclear. Trimming took 0 bases from V and 3 from J, leaving 10 bases between them. The CDR3 length is 14 residues. The germline CDR1 and CDR2 sequences are SGHNT and YYREEE (reference sequence). The CDR3 DNA sequence: TGTGCCAGCAGCTTGGGACAAATGTTCTACGAGCAGTACTTC. Protein sequence: CASSLGQMFYEQYF.

V is TRBV5-6 and J is TRBJ2-1; D might be TRBD2 (7 bases). The CDR3 sequence is 16 residues long. Trimming shortened V by 0 bases and J by 4 bases, and 14 bases separated the two germline ends. The germline CDR1 and CDR2 sequences are SGHDT and YYEEEE. The CDR3 loop reads CASSLGSGGAYNEQFF. CDR3 nucleotide sequence: TGTGCCAGCAGCTTGGGGTCGGGGGGCGCATACAATGAGCAGTTCTTC.

The rearrangement joins TRBV28 to TRBJ1-1; D remains unclear. V lost 2 bases and J lost 11, with 15 bases in between. Germline CDR1 reads MDHEN; CDR2 reads SYDVKM. The CDR3 consists of 13 residues. Written as DNA, the CDR3 is TGTGCCAGCAGTTTAGTCATTCCACTGCGCGCTTTCTTT. Translating it yields CASSLVIPLRAFF.

This clone has only a few counts. The chain uses TRBV7-8 and TRBJ1-2; a weak D match, TRBD1 (5 bases). V was clipped by 0 bases and J by 6 bases, with 11 bases between them. The CDR3 contains 14 residues. CDR1 and CDR2 (germline): SGHVS, FQNEAQ. CDR3 DNA sequence: TGTGCCAGCAGCTTAGCCGGCGGGGCTGATGGCTACACCTTC. This sequence encodes CASSLAGGADGYTF.

This chain joins TRBV5-6 and TRBJ2-7; 7 positions match TRBD1. Germline V lookup: CDR1 SGHDT, CDR2 YYEEEE. The CDR3 has 18 residues. V was clipped by 3 bases and J by 1 base; unmatched bases: 16. The CDR3 DNA reads as TGTGCCAGCAGCTCGACAGGGTACTCAGAGTCGCGTTCCTACGAGCAGTACTTC. Its translation: CASSSTGYSESRSYEQYF.

The V and J genes are TRBV11-2 and TRBJ1-6; D gene ambiguous. V was trimmed by 0 bases and J by 7 bases, leaving 10 bases between them. Germline V gene data show CDR1 as SGHAT and CDR2 as FQNNGV. The CDR3 has 15 amino acids. The CDR3 loop is CASSLESQLNSPLHF. DNA for the CDR3: TGTGCCAGCAGCTTAGAATCGCAGTTAAATTCACCCCTCCACTTT.

The V gene is TRBV18, the J gene TRBJ1-4; D unresolved. V shed 0 bases and J shed 5 bases, with 10 bases lying between them. CDR3 length: 15 amino acids. Germline V gene sequence: CDR1 KGHSH, CDR2 LQKENI. The CDR3 coding sequence is TGTGCCAGCTCACCACCCCACAGAGTAAATGAAAAACTGTTTTTT. Protein sequence: CASSPPHRVNEKLFF.

This chain links TRBV4-2 with TRBJ2-7, with a tentative D call TRBD1 (6 bases). CDR1 and CDR2 from the germline V gene are LGHNA and YNFKEQ. The length of the CDR3 is 17 residues. V lost 5 bases and J lost 0, with 20 bases in between. The CDR3 is CASSSETRMDSSYEQYF. CDR3 nucleotide sequence: TGTGCCAGCAGCTCAGAGACCAGGATGGACAGCTCCTACGAGCAGTACTTC.

This clone was counted only a few times. The rearrangement joins TRBV28 to TRBJ1-4; TRBD1 might be the D (6 bases). The V gene lost 8 bases and the J gene lost 3 bases, with 7 bases spanning the gap. There are 12 residues in the CDR3. CDR1 is MDHEN, CDR2 SYDVKM, per germline. CDR3 sequence reads: CASRTANEKLFF. The CDR3 coding sequence is TGTGCCAGCCGGACAGCTAATGAAAAACTGTTTTTT. Variable domain in full (rest from reference TRBV28 and TRBJ1-4): DVKVTQSSRYLVKRTGEKVFLECVQDMDHENMFWYRQDPGLGLRLIYFSYDVKMKEKGDIPEGYSVSREKKERFSLILESASTNQTSMYLCASRTANEKLFFGSGTQLSVL.

This clone was counted a few times. The rearrangement joins TRBV10-1 to TRBJ1-5; D remains ambiguous. The germline V gene encodes CDR1 WNHNN and CDR2 SYGVQD (reference sequence). This CDR3 has 13 amino acids. V was pared by 2 bases and J by 3 bases, with 5 bases between. DNA of the CDR3: TGCGCCAGCAGTGAGCGTCTCAATCAGCCCCAGCATTTT. Translating gives CASSERLNQPQHF.

This chain connects TRBV28 to TRBJ2-7, with a possible D match to TRBD1 (6 bases). Germline CDR1 MDHEN, CDR2 SYDVKM. CDR3 size: 13 residues. With 3 bases removed from V and 5 bases from J, the gap between germline ends came to 11 bases. The CDR3 protein is CASSFAGVNEQYF. In DNA form, the CDR3 reads TGTGCCAGCAGTTTCGCAGGGGTCAACGAGCAGTACTTC.